Listed below are T cell receptor beta chains from one sample, sequenced in a study of blood T cell repertoires in COVID-19. TCRdb's table, derived via immunoSEQ multiplex PCR, lists solely in-frame clones and lacks some. The sample records about 170,000 clones, approximately 85% being singletons. The source material was peripheral blood. The receptor set was obtained from an elderly man with COVID-19, enrolled during active disease. Both conserved end residues are part of each CDR3. A D gene is named only where the DNA matches it firmly. Rows give clone size only sometimes, using once, few, many, or a class for an expanded clone.

size: NA; J: TRBJ2-5; D: TRBD1; V: TRBV18; DNA: TGTGCCAGCTCACCGGGAACAGGGGGCGCCTCGGAGACCCAGTACTTC; CDR3: CASSPGTGGASETQYF
size: NA; J: TRBJ1-5; D: TRBD1; V: TRBV18; DNA: TGTGCCAGCTCACCAGGAGGACAGGGTGTGGGGCCCCAGCATTTT; CDR3: CASSPGGQGVGPQHF
size: NA; J: TRBJ1-5; D: NA; V: TRBV6-5; DNA: TGTGCCAGCAGTACAGTAACTAGCAATCAGCCCCAGCATTTT; CDR3: CASSTVTSNQPQHF
size: NA; J: TRBJ1-6; D: NA; V: TRBV2; DNA: TGTGCCAGCAGTGTCGGCAGGTATAATTCACCCCTCCACTTT; CDR3: CASSVGRYNSPLHF
size: NA; J: TRBJ1-5; D: NA; V: TRBV5-1; DNA: TGCGCCAGCAGCTTGTCCGGGGGGTACAATCAGCCCCAGCATTTT; CDR3: CASSLSGGYNQPQHF
size: NA; J: TRBJ2-1; D: NA; V: TRBV7-6; DNA: TGTGCCAGCAGCTTAGGAGCGGTAAGGGATGAGCAGTTCTTC; CDR3: CASSLGAVRDEQFF
size: NA; J: TRBJ2-2; D: TRBD1; V: TRBV2; DNA: TGTGCCAGCAGTAATCCCGGGACAGCCTACACCGGGGAGCTGTTTTTT; CDR3: CASSNPGTAYTGELFF
size: NA; J: TRBJ1-6; D: NA; V: TRBV4-3; DNA: TGCGCCAGCAGCCAAATAAGGGGTTCACCCCTCCACTTT; CDR3: CASSQIRGSPLHF
size: few; J: TRBJ2-3; D: TRBD1; V: TRBV24-1; DNA: TGTGCCACCAGTGGCCCGGGGGACAGGGGGCAGGGAACGCAGTATTTT; CDR3: CATSGPGDRGQGTQYF
size: NA; J: TRBJ2-2; D: NA; V: TRBV11-2; DNA: TGTGCCAGCAGCTTTAGAGGGGGGGGCACCGGGGAGCTGTTTTTT; CDR3: CASSFRGGGTGELFF
size: NA; J: TRBJ1-6; D: NA; V: TRBV6-6; DNA: TGTGCCAGCGGCGGGCAATCAGGCGCATCACCCCTCCACTTT; CDR3: CASGGQSGASPLHF
size: NA; J: TRBJ2-7; D: TRBD2; V: TRBV7-8; DNA: TGTGCCAGCAGCTTAAATAGCGGGATCTCCTACGAGCAGTACTTC; CDR3: CASSLNSGISYEQYF
size: NA; J: TRBJ1-2; D: NA; V: TRBV19; DNA: TGTGCCAGTAGTATAGATCACAGGGACTATGGCTACACCTTC; CDR3: CASSIDHRDYGYTF
size: NA; J: TRBJ2-1; D: NA; V: TRBV5-4; DNA: TGTGCCAGCAGCCGGGTCGGGGGAAGCTACAATGAGCAGTTCTTC; CDR3: CASSRVGGSYNEQFF
size: once; J: TRBJ1-4; D: NA; V: TRBV9; DNA: TGTGCCAGCAGCGGACAGACCAGTAAACTGTTTTTT; CDR3: CASSGQTSKLFF
size: NA; J: TRBJ2-1; D: TRBD1; V: TRBV5-5; DNA: TGTGCCAGCAGCGGAGGACAGGGAATATCCTACAATGAGCAGTTCTTC; CDR3: CASSGGQGISYNEQFF